This T cell receptor beta chain derives from a study of OX40 agonist ivuxolimab in advanced cancers. Study-level points and caveats: On average, CD8+ T cells showed a greater number of expanded clones than CD4+.

As concerns this clone: Its antigen is still unknown.

Profiling relied on immunoSEQ multiplex PCR, and the TCRdb table lists in-frame clones only, not all of them. The sample records under 200,000 clones, roughly 94% being singletons. CDR3 length: 13 residues. Germline CDR1 and CDR2: ENHRY and SYGVKD. After removal of 10 bases from V and 8 bases from J, the junction contained 11 bases not matched to a gene. The V and J genes are TRBV10-3 and TRBJ2-1, with 7 bases aligning to TRBD2. This receptor was obtained from an adult with an advanced solid tumor such as melanoma, head and neck, liver or kidney cancer. The sequences come from CD4+ or CD8+ T cells sorted from blood, collected in a trial of the OX40 agonist ivuxolimab. The CDR3 region has the DNA TGTGCCACCAGGACTAGTCTGGGAGATGAGCAGTTCTTC. Its protein product is CATRTSLGDEQFF.